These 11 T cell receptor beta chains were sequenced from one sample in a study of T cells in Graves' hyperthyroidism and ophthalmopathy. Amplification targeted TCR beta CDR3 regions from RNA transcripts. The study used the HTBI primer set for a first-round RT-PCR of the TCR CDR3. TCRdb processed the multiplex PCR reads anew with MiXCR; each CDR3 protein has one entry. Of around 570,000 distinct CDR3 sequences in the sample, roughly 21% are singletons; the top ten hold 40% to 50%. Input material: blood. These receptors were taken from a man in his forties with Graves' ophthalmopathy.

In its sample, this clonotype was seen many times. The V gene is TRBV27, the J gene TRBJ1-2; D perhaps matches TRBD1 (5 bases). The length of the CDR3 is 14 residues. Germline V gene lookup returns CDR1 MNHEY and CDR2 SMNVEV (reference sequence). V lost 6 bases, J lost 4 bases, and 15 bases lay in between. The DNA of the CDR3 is TGTGCCAGCAGGGCCGCAGGGTCGAGCTATGGCTACACCTTC. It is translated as CASRAAGSSYGYTF.

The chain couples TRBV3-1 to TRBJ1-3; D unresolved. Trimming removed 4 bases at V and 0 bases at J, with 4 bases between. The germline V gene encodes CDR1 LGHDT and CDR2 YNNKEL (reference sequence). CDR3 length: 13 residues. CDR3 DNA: TGTGCCAGCAGCCGGGACTCTGGAAACACCATATATTTT. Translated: CASSRDSGNTIYF.

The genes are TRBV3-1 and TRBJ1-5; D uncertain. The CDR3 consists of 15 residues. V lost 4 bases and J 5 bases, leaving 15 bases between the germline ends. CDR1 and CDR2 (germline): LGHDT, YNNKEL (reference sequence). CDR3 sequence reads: CASSPRTNGDQPQHF. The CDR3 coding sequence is TGTGCCAGCAGCCCTCGGACGAATGGGGATCAGCCCCAGCATTTT.

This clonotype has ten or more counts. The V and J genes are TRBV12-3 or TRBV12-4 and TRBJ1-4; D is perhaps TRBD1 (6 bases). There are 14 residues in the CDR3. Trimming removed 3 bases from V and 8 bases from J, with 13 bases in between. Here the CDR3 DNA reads TGTGCCAGCAGTTTGTCGGGGACATCCGAAAAACTGTTTTTT. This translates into CASSLSGTSEKLFF.

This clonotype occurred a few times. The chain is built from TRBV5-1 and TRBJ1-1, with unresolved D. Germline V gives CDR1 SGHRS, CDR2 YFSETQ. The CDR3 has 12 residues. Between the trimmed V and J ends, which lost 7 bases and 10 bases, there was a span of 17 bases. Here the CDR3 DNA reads TGCGCCAGCTTTCGTGGTTTAGGACCAGCTTTCTTT. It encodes CASFRGLGPAFF.

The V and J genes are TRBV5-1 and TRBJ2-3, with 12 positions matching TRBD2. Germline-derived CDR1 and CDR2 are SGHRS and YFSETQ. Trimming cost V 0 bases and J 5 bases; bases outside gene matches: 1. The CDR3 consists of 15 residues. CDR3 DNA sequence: TGCGCCAGCAGCTTGGCACTAGCGGGAGGAGATACGCAGTATTTT. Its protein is CASSLALAGGDTQYF.

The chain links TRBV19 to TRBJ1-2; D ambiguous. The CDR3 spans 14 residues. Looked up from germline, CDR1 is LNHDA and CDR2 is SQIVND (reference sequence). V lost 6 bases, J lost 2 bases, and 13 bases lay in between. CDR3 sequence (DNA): TGTGCCAGTAGGGAGGAGGGTTCCAACTATGGCTACACCTTC. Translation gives CASREEGSNYGYTF.

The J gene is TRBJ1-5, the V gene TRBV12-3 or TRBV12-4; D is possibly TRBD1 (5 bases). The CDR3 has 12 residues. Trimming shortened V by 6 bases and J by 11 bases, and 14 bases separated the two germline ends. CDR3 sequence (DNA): TGTGCCAGCAGCCCGGGGGGGGGGTCCCAGCATTTT. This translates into CASSPGGGSQHF.

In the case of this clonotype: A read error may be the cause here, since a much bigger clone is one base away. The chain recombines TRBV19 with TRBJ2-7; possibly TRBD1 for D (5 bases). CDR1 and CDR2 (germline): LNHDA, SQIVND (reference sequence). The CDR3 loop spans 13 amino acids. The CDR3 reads CASSRLDSYEQSF. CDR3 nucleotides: TGTGCCAGTAGCAGACTTGACAGCTACGAGCAGTCCTTC.

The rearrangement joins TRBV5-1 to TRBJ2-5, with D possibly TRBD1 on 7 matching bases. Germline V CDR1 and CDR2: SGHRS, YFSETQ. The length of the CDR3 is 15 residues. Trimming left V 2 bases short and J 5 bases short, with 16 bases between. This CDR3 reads CASSLAGGYGETQYF. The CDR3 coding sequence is TGCGCCAGCAGCTTAGCAGGGGGGTATGGGGAGACCCAGTACTTC.

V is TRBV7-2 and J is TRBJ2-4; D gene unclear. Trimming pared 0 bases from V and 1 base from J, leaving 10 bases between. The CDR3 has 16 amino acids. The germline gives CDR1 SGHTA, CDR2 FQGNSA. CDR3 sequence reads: CASSLAETRAKNIQYF. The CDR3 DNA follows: TGTGCCAGCAGCTTAGCGGAGACACGGGCCAAAAACATTCAGTACTTC.